This T cell receptor beta chain was recovered during a study of T cells in Graves' hyperthyroidism and ophthalmopathy. The CDR3 regions of TCR beta were amplified from RNA transcripts. First-round RT-PCR targeting the TCR CDR3 was performed with the HTBI primer set. Via MiXCR, TCRdb re-called the multiplex PCR reads, giving one row per CDR3 protein. The sample lists 300,000 to 450,000 distinct CDR3 sequences; approximately 15% were seen once. In the case of this clonotype: The antigen is undetermined.

CDR3 length equals 17 residues. Trimming stripped 4 bases from V and 4 bases from J, with 20 bases between. Per germline, CDR1 KGHSH and CDR2 LQKENI. Overall study results and limits: Appearing also in blood were most of the thyroid clonotypes expanded above 0.001.

The sequencing input was blood. The chain couples TRBV18 to TRBJ2-1, with D possibly matching TRBD2 (6 bases). The source is a woman aged 25 to 39 with Graves' ophthalmopathy. The CDR3 here is CASSRIGTGGSYNEQFF. CDR3 coding DNA: TGTGCCAGCTCACGGATCGGGACTGGCGGATCTTACAATGAGCAGTTCTTC.